This entry lists 21 T cell receptor beta chains sequenced from one sample in a study of blood T cell repertoires in COVID-19. Here immunoSEQ multiplex PCR was the method, and the copy in TCRdb shows in-frame clones only, minus some. The sample yields 490,000 or so clones, about nine tenths seen once. Sequenced: PBMCs or T cells enriched from blood (not recorded which). All receptors come from a woman aged 60 to 75 who had recovered from COVID-19.

The CDR3 region has the DNA TGCGCCAGCAGCTCGGGGAACAGGGGTGAAAAACTGTTTTTT. Amino acid sequence: CASSSGNRGEKLFF. The chain links TRBV5-1 to TRBJ1-4; 7 positions agree with TRBD1. Germline V lookup: CDR1 SGHRS, CDR2 YFSETQ. Trimming took 3 bases from V and 7 from J; bases not matched to a gene: 6. There are 14 residues in the CDR3.

The chain combines TRBV2 with TRBJ1-4; D is ambiguous. The CDR3 contains 15 residues. The V gene lost 6 bases and the J gene lost 0 bases, with 11 bases spanning the gap. Germline values: CDR1 SNHLY, CDR2 FYNNEI. CDR3 protein: CASSLQSATNEKLFF. CDR3 sequence (DNA): TGTGCCAGCAGCCTCCAATCAGCAACTAATGAAAAACTGTTTTTT. The full variable domain, in which reference TRBV2 and TRBJ1-4 provide the parts outside the CDR3, is EPEVTQTPSHQVTQMGQEVILRCVPISNHLYFYWYRQILGQKVEFLVSFYNNEISEKSEIFDDQFSVERPDGSNFTLKIRSTKLEDSAMYFCASSLQSATNEKLFFGSGTQLSVL.

The chain employs TRBV9 and TRBJ1-3; TRBD1 matches at 10 bases. Germline V gives CDR1 SGDLS, CDR2 YYNGEE. V shed 0 bases, J shed 2 bases, and the junction held 2 bases outside the gene matches. The CDR3 extends over 16 amino acids. The chain's CDR3 is CASSVGQGAPGNTIYF. CDR3 DNA sequence: TGTGCCAGCAGCGTAGGACAGGGGGCGCCTGGAAACACCATATATTTT.

V usage is TRBV10-3 and J usage is TRBJ2-1, with D possibly TRBD1 on 6 matching bases. This CDR3 is built from 15 residues. The V and J ends lost 2 bases and 6 bases respectively, with 14 bases between them. CDR1 and CDR2 (germline): ENHRY, SYGVKD. The CDR3 reads CAISENLQGFNEQFF. The CDR3 DNA reads TGTGCCATCAGTGAGAATTTACAGGGTTTCAATGAGCAGTTCTTC.

About this clone itself: Other DNA sequences from this sample encode an identical CDR3 as well. The rearrangement uses TRBV5-1 and TRBJ1-2, with 7 bases identical to TRBD1. The CDR3 extends over 14 amino acids. CDR1 SGHRS and CDR2 YFSETQ come from the germline V gene. With 0 bases clipped from V and 4 bases from J, the junction kept 3 bases outside the gene matches. The CDR3 loop is CASSLGQGSYGYTF. CDR3 DNA sequence: TGCGCCAGCAGCTTGGGACAGGGTTCCTATGGCTACACCTTC.

The chain couples TRBV25-1 to TRBJ2-7, with D unresolved. There are 12 residues in the CDR3. The germline V gene encodes CDR1 MGHDK and CDR2 SYGVNS. The ends were cut back, 11 bases at V and 2 bases at J, with 13 bases in the middle. Written as DNA, the CDR3 is TGTGCCGCTAAACAGATCCCCTACGAGCAGTACGTC. Translated: CAAKQIPYEQYV.

A single count supports this clone. The chain employs TRBV5-1 and TRBJ1-5; the D gene is possibly TRBD1 (5 bases). V was shortened by 5 bases and J by 2 bases, with 14 bases between the two germline ends. The V gene's germline CDR1 is SGHRS and CDR2 YFSETQ. The CDR3 length is 15 residues. CDR3 in amino acids: CASRGGNEGNQPQHF. CDR3 sequence (DNA): TGCGCCAGCAGGGGGGGGAATGAAGGCAATCAGCCCCAGCATTTT.

The V and J genes are TRBV30 and TRBJ2-3; unclear D gene. V was pared by 2 bases and J by 0 bases, with 6 bases between. The germline gives CDR1 GTSNPN, CDR2 SVGIG (reference sequence). CDR3 length: 13 amino acids. CDR3 protein: CAWSPLSTDTQYF. Written as DNA, the CDR3 is TGTGCCTGGAGTCCCCTCAGCACAGATACGCAGTATTTT.

The rearrangement joins TRBV19 to TRBJ2-3; 12 nucleotides agree with TRBD2. This CDR3 is built from 16 residues. The junction had 7 bases not matched to a gene; V was cut back by 4 bases and J by 5 bases. CDR1 is LNHDA, CDR2 SQIVND, per germline (reference sequence). Here the CDR3 reads CASSKMTSGGVDTQYF. The DNA of the CDR3 is TGTGCCAGTAGTAAGATGACTAGCGGGGGTGTAGATACGCAGTATTTT.

This rearrangement joins TRBV24-1 to TRBJ1-5; the match to TRBD1 covers 7 bases. The length of the CDR3 is 14 residues. Germline CDR1 and CDR2: KGHDR and SFDVKD. Trimming cost V 5 bases and J 5 bases; bases outside gene matches: 5. The CDR3 here is CATSVSGQDQPQHF. DNA for the CDR3: TGTGCCACCAGTGTGTCAGGACAGGATCAGCCCCAGCATTTT.

The chain is built from TRBV7-9 and TRBJ1-1, with TRBD1 matching over 7 bases. Germline V CDR1 and CDR2: SEHNR, FQNEAQ (reference sequence). CDR3 size: 14 residues. V gave up 4 bases and J gave up 3 bases; unmatched junction bases: 5. This chain's CDR3 is CASSSQGQHTEAFF. The CDR3, as DNA: TGTGCCAGCAGCTCACAGGGGCAACACACTGAAGCTTTCTTT.

J is TRBJ2-3 and V is TRBV18; no clear D. The CDR3 is 12 residues long. Between the trimmed V and J ends, which lost 3 bases and 4 bases, there was a span of 5 bases. CDR1 is KGHSH and CDR2 is LQKENI in the germline V gene. CDR3 sequence (DNA): TGTGCCAGCTCACCCAGTGCAGATACGCAGTATTTT. The encoded protein is CASSPSADTQYF.

The chain uses TRBV2 and TRBJ1-2, with no clear D. The V end lost 7 bases, the J end lost 2 bases, and 8 bases lay between the germline ends. The CDR3 consists of 12 residues. Germline V gives CDR1 SNHLY, CDR2 FYNNEI. CDR3 nucleotides: TGTGCCAGCACCCCGACAAACTATGGCTACACCTTC. It codes for CASTPTNYGYTF.

The chain links TRBV5-1 to TRBJ1-1; TRBD1 might be the D (5 bases). Germline V gene lookup returns CDR1 SGHRS and CDR2 YFSETQ. V lost 6 bases and J lost 1, with 19 bases in between. The CDR3 has 16 residues. The CDR3 DNA sequence: TGCGCCAGCATCGAAAGAAGGGGCGGGGGGAACACTGAAGCTTTCTTT. It codes for CASIERRGGGNTEAFF.

The rearrangement links TRBV5-1 to TRBJ1-1, with TRBD1 as a possible D gene (6 bases). The ends were cut back, 1 base at V and 0 bases at J, with 10 bases in the middle. Germline lookup yields CDR1 SGHRS and CDR2 YFSETQ. There are 15 residues in the CDR3. The CDR3 is CASSLLGAVNTEAFF. The CDR3, as DNA: TGCGCCAGCAGCTTGTTGGGGGCCGTGAACACTGAAGCTTTCTTT.

The CDR3 coding sequence is TGTGCCAGCAGTGAAGAACACCCCATAGCCAAAAACATTCAGTACTTC. Translating gives CASSEEHPIAKNIQYF. This chain uses TRBV2 with TRBJ2-4; no firm D call. Germline values: CDR1 SNHLY, CDR2 FYNNEI. V was pared by 1 base and J by 0 bases, with 10 bases between. CDR3 size: 16 residues.

This clone was detected only a few times. The V call is TRBV7-7, the J call TRBJ2-2; D uncertain. Germline lookup yields CDR1 SSHAT and CDR2 FNYEAQ (reference sequence). This CDR3 is 13 amino acids long. The V end lost 5 bases, the J end lost 0 bases, and 4 bases lay between the germline ends. CDR3 protein: CASSLSNTGELFF. In nucleotides, the CDR3 is TGTGCCAGCAGCCTATCGAACACCGGGGAGCTGTTTTTT.

V and J are TRBV3-1 (or the pseudogene TRBV3-2) and TRBJ2-5, with 7 bases identical to TRBD2. The J segment lost 11 bases and the V segment lost 0 bases, leaving 12 bases of the junction unmatched. The germline CDR1 and CDR2 sequences are LGHDT and YNNKEL (reference sequence). The CDR3 consists of 15 residues. DNA for the CDR3: TGTGCCAGCAGCCAAGATTTTACTGACGCCGGGGGGCAGTACTTC. Amino acid sequence: CASSQDFTDAGGQYF.

CDR3: CASSWRRGGGTEAFF. CDR3 coding DNA: TGTGCCAGCAGTTGGCGACGAGGGGGTGGCACTGAAGCTTTCTTT. The chain is built from TRBV6-5 and TRBJ1-1, with D tentatively TRBD1 (6 bases). The germline gives CDR1 MNHEY, CDR2 SVGAGI. The germline V and J ends were trimmed by 4 bases and 4 bases, with 16 bases remaining between them. The CDR3 consists of 15 residues.

The gene calls are TRBV4-1 and TRBJ1-3; D unresolved. CDR1 is MGHRA, CDR2 YSYEKL, per germline. V gave up 1 base and J gave up 8 bases, with 12 bases separating them. The CDR3 is made up of 14 amino acids. The CDR3 region is CASSQVPGGDTIYF. DNA for the CDR3: TGCGCCAGCAGCCAAGTCCCAGGAGGAGACACCATATATTTT.

Written as DNA, the CDR3 is TGCGCCAGCAGCTTCTGGCGGGGTCTGCCAGATACGCAGTATTTT. Translating it yields CASSFWRGLPDTQYF. The chain couples TRBV5-1 to TRBJ2-3; D is perhaps TRBD2 (6 bases). CDR3 length equals 15 residues. With 2 bases removed from V and 4 bases from J, the gap between germline ends came to 14 bases. Germline loops: CDR1 SGHRS, CDR2 YFSETQ.